This T cell receptor (beta chain) was profiled in a study of OX40 agonist ivuxolimab in advanced cancers. The assay was immunoSEQ multiplex PCR, and TCRdb's table has in-frame clones only and misses some. The top ten clones hold about 22% of a sample with around 35,000 clones, less than 85% of them seen once. The ends lost 5 bases at V and 0 bases at J; junction bases unmatched: 7. Germline V gene sequence: CDR1 SGHVS, CDR2 FNYEAQ. The CDR3 is 15 residues long. The J gene is TRBJ2-7, the V gene TRBV7-6; 7 bases map to TRBD2. The clonotype comes from an adult with an advanced solid tumor such as melanoma, head and neck, liver or kidney cancer. The source material was CD4+ or CD8+ T cells sorted from blood, sampled in a trial of the OX40 agonist ivuxolimab. In DNA, the CDR3 is TGTGCCAGCAGCCGAGGGGAGGGGATCTCCTACGAGCAGTACTTC. Its protein product is CASSRGEGISYEQYF.